This entry concerns a single T cell receptor beta chain. Antigen: not known. In germline, CDR1 is SNHLY, CDR2 FYNNEI. V gave up 6 bases and J gave up 9 bases, with 15 bases separating them. The CDR3 has 13 residues. The data stem from a study of T cell responses to AZD1222 COVID-19 vaccine. Study-wide points: Repertoire collection took place solely once the T cell response had peaked.

Here immunoSEQ multiplex PCR was the method, and the copy in TCRdb shows in-frame clones only, minus some. The sample holds more than 80,000 clones, 88% seen once. This TCR was recovered from an adult in good health. The material sequenced was peripheral blood, taken on day 0 of AZD1222 vaccination. The V gene is TRBV2, the J gene TRBJ1-5; D might be TRBD1 (6 bases). This CDR3 reads CASSRAGATPQHF. The CDR3 nucleotides read TGTGCCAGCAGCCGGGCGGGGGCTACGCCCCAGCATTTT.